The source of this T cell receptor (beta chain) is a study of T cells in Graves' hyperthyroidism and ophthalmopathy. Patients were excluded for uncontrolled infection, other autoimmune disease, pregnancy or lactation. Diagnoses were established using clinical symptoms, serum thyroxine and TRAb, thyroid ultrasound and orbital computed tomography. The J segment lost 8 bases and the V segment lost 2 bases, leaving 3 bases of the junction unmatched. Germline CDR1 reads SNHLY; CDR2 reads FYNNEI. The CDR3 totals 13 residues. Study conclusions and caveats: The blood repertoire included most of the expanded thyroid clonotypes above 0.001.

RNA transcripts were the template for amplifying TCR beta CDR3 regions. During a first-round RT-PCR of the TCR CDR3, the HTBI primer set was used. TCRdb reprocessed the multiplex PCR reads via MiXCR and lists one record per CDR3 protein. This sample has around 600,000 distinct CDR3 sequences, with 11% to 15% found just once. This clonotype was picked up many times. The antigen is undetermined. The sequenced sample consisted of blood. The sequence was obtained from a woman aged 18 to 35 with Graves' ophthalmopathy. The J gene is TRBJ1-1, the V gene TRBV2, with 9 bases identical to TRBD1. CDR3 loop: CASSETDRGEAFF. The CDR3 DNA reads as TGTGCCAGCAGTGAAACGGACAGGGGCGAAGCTTTCTTT.